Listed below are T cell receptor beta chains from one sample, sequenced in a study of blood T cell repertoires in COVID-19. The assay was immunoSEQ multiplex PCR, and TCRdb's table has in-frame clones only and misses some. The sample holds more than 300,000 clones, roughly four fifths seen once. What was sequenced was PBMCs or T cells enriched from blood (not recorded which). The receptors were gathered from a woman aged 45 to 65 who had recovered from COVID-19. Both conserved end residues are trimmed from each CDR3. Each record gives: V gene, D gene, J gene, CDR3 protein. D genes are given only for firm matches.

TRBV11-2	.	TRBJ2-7	ASSHDSVHEQY
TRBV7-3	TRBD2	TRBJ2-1	ASSLTSGGAIEQF
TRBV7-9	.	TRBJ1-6	ASSLAGGGTSPLH
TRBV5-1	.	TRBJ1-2	ASSLGGGDSLDGYT
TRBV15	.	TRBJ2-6	ATSRQRRGGSGANVLT
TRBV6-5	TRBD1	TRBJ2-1	ASSYSTGQHNNEQF
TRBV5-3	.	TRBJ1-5	ARGFGDIKYSNQPQH
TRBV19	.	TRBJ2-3	ASQAYPTDTQY
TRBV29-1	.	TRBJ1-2	SAQLGWGLGYGYT
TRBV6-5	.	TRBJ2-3	ASSRQGASAGTQY
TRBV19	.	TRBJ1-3	ASSIQGYGNTIY
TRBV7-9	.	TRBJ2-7	ASSLDGSSYEQY
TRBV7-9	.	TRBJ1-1	ASSLGGVNTEAF
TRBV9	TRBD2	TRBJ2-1	ASSVVPPGTSGGHNEQF
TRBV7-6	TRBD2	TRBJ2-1	ASSLGFMSGLAGNSYNEQF
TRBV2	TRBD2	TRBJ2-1	ASSASSGQRIGF
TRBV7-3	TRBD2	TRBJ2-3	ASRLGLAGEDTQY
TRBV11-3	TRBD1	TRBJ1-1	ASRRQGAANTEAF
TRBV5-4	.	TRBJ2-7	ASSFGGGEQY
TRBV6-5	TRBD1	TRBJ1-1	ASSHGQVNTEAF
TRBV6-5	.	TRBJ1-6	ASTNLGGKTPLH
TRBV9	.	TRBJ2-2	ASSVVKGLNTGELF
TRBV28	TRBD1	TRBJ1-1	ASSTRTGANTEAF
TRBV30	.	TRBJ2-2	AWSVNGDLAGELF
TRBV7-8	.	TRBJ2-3	ASSLGHRVEADTQY
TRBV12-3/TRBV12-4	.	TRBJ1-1	ASSPTGNTEAF
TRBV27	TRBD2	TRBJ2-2	ASSVIPGLAGSGELF
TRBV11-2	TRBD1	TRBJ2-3	ASSPGTAYTDTQY
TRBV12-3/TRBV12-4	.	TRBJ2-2	ASSRNTGELF
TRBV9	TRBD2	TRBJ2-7	ASSVDASGSEQY
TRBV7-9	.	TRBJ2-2	AGLTVSNTGELF
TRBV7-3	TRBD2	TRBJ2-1	ASSSVSGGSYNEQF
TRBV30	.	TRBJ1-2	AWSVRGVDGYT
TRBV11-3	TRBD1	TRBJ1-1	ASSTGQGTNTEAF
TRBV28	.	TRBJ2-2	ASVAGRVGELF
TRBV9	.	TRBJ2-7	ASSVGWAGAIYEQY
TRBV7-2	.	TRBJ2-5	ASSLRRGQETQY
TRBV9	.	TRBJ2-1	ASSVFSPSSYNEQF
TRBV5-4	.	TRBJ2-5	ASNSPRGETQY
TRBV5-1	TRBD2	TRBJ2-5	ASSSLRTSGSLETQY
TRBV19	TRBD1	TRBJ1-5	ASHSDRDFNQPQH
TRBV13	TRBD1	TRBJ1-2	ASSQRDRANYGYT
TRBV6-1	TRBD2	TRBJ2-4	ASSEVMTSGFKNIQY
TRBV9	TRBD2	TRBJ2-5	ASSAGLAGPHGGETQY
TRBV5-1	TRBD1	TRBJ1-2	ASSSKQGTNYGYT